Described below is a single TCR beta chain sequence and its context. Its antigen is unknown. The sample holds no much larger clone one base away, and base qualities are not on file. In the paper's terms, the time point label means: about 28 days (+/-7) after the second vaccine dose. The sample's treatment or condition label is to be understood as: meningococcal conjugate vaccine given as trial control. Vaccinee samples came from UK trials COV001 and COV002, including a single-blind randomized controlled phase 2/3 trial of AZD1222 (ChAdOx1 nCoV-19) in healthy adults. Trial participant PBMC samples were collected at day 0 and day 28 after the second dose for TCRbeta chain sequencing. This sample stems from a study of T cell responses to AZD1222 COVID-19 vaccine (dated by TCRdb to the early 2020s). General notes on the study: TCR sequencing was performed for roughly 250 trial participants, of whom about 210 were given two doses of AZD1222 and approximately 25 were given two doses of MenACWY control vaccine. Trial participants were enrolled by age into subgroups of 18-55, 56-69 and 70-plus years, and around 150, 28 and 57 TCR-sequenced participants, respectively, were included in these subgroups. Overall results and qualifications from the work: Nearly half of unique spike-specific TCRs reportedly recognized epitopes outside regions mutated in the B.1.351 and B.1.1.7 variants. Only five or six AZD1222 recipients were SARS-CoV-2 seropositive at baseline, limiting conclusions about previously exposed vaccinees. Participants were mostly white British, with more females than males. The authors suggested clonal diversity may have been underestimated. Because no day 14 peak-response samples were available, repertoires were characterized only after the peak T cell response. Spike-specific TCR breadth and depth rose significantly after two AZD1222 doses compared with day 0 and with MenACWY recipients. CD4 TCRs associated with the vaccine covered the entire spike protein, and the dominant responses were in regions 160-218 and 743-854. In the small 56-69-year group, the increase in depth fell short of significance, most likely because of low power.

The CDR3 regions of human TCRbeta chains were analyzed by immunosequencing. On the authors' methods: Repertoire TCRs were matched against a reference library of SARS-CoV-2-specific TCRs generated with the MIRA antigen-specificity platform. Breadth meant the fraction of unique TCRs that were SARS-CoV-2-associated, whereas depth meant the fraction of total T cells that were SARS-CoV-2-associated. Each spike-specific TCR was assigned to its reactive spike region and to a CD4 or CD8 class using the MIRA data. Log10-transformed breadth and depth values were compared by one-way ANOVA with Sidak's multiple comparisons tests. Held by TCRdb, this immuneACCESS table contains in-frame sequences only and omits some clones. Under half of the omission traces to an unresolved V gene where checked; the cause of the rest is unknown. That table is the source of V, J and clone size, and D and trimming were worked out from the DNA. Counted in this sample were 130,000 to 150,000 clones; approximately 85% of them appeared once. About 5.4% of the sample comes from the top ten.

Sequences were derived from peripheral blood, sampled 28 days after the second dose of the MenACWY control vaccine. The clonotype was recovered from an adult who received the MenACWY meningococcal vaccine as a control.

The CDR3 region: CASSPPRAQPQHF. The DNA is TGTGCCAGCAGCCCGCCGCGGGCGCAGCCCCAGCATTTT. The sequence links TRBV7-2 to TRBJ1-5; the D gene is not confidently resolved. Relative to germline, V is 5 bases shorter and J is 7 bases shorter, with 12 bases between their ends. Based on the germline V gene, the CDR1 and CDR2 sequences are SGHTA and FQGNSA. Spanning cysteine to phenylalanine, the CDR3 consists of 13 amino acids. Only the CDR3 portion is preserved as DNA: 39 bases, with reading frame beginning at the first base. With the portions outside the CDR3 filled from the reference TRBV7-2 and TRBJ1-5 genes, the complete variable region becomes GAGVSQSPSNKVTEKGKDVELRCDPISGHTALYWYRQSLGQGLEFLIYFQGNSAPDKSGLPSDRFSAERTGGSVSTLTIQRTQQEDSAVYLCASSPPRAQPQHFGDGTRLSIL.